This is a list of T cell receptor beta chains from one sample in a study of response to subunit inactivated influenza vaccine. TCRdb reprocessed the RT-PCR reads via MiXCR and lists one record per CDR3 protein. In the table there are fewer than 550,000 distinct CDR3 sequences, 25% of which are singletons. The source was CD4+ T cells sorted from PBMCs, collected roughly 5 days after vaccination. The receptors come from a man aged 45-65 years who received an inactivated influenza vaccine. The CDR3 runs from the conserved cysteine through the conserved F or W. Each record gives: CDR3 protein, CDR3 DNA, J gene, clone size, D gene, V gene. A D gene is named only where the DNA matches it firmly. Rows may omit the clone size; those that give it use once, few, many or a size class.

CASSSGPNNIQYF TGTGCCAGCAGCTCAGGCCCCAACAACATTCAGTACTTC TRBJ2-4 few NA TRBV11-3
CASSGTGVVEKLFF TGTGCCAGCAGCGGCACAGGGGTGGTAGAAAAACTGTTTTTT TRBJ1-4 few TRBD1 TRBV7-9
CASSLSSGTTGTDTQYF TGTGCCAGCAGCTTAAGCTCCGGGACAACTGGCACAGATACGCAGTATTTT TRBJ2-3 few NA TRBV7-6
CASRTMNTEAFF TGTGCCAGCAGAACAATGAACACTGAAGCTTTCTTT TRBJ1-1 few NA TRBV12-3/TRBV12-4
CASSSARGSPLHF TGTGCCAGCAGCTCCGCCCGGGGTTCACCCCTCCACTTT TRBJ1-6 NA NA TRBV5-6
CATSNYNEQFF TGTGCCACATCTAACTACAATGAGCAGTTCTTC TRBJ2-1 few NA TRBV24-1
CASSQTTGLETQYF TGTGCCAGCAGCCAAACGACAGGGTTAGAGACCCAGTACTTC TRBJ2-5 many TRBD1 TRBV4-2
CASTGQGGTDTQYF TGTGCCAGCACCGGACAGGGAGGCACAGATACGCAGTATTTT TRBJ2-3 NA TRBD1 TRBV2
CASTGRGYEQYF TGTGCCAGCACCGGGAGAGGCTACGAGCAGTACTTC TRBJ2-7 NA NA TRBV12-3/TRBV12-4
CSASPGGRVDEQFF TGCAGTGCTAGTCCCGGCGGGAGAGTCGATGAGCAGTTCTTC TRBJ2-1 NA TRBD2 TRBV20-1
CASSLSGSAGAKNIQYF TGTGCCAGCAGCCTGTCCGGGAGCGCTGGAGCCAAAAACATTCAGTACTTC TRBJ2-4 few NA TRBV28
CASSYEINPGQGFGSSWETQYF TGTGCCAGCAGTTACGAGATCAACCCGGGACAGGGGTTCGGGAGCTCGTGGGAGACCCAGTACTTC TRBJ2-5 NA TRBD1 TRBV6-2/TRBV6-3
CATRGQGDNSPLHF TGTGCCACCAGAGGACAGGGGGATAATTCACCCCTCCACTTT TRBJ1-6 few TRBD1 TRBV24-1
CASSRPSRGNEQFF TGCGCCAGCAGTCGGCCTTCCAGGGGAAATGAGCAGTTCTTC TRBJ2-1 NA NA TRBV10-2
CASSLQGAGETQYF TGCGCCAGCAGCCTTCAGGGGGCAGGAGAGACCCAGTACTTC TRBJ2-5 few TRBD1 TRBV5-1
CASSSSPRSLNEQFF TGTGCCAGCAGTTCCTCCCCGAGGAGTCTCAATGAGCAGTTCTTC TRBJ2-1 NA NA TRBV6-5
CSAPSDSYNEQFF TGCAGTGCTCCTAGCGACTCCTACAATGAGCAGTTCTTC TRBJ2-1 few NA TRBV20-1
CSATRLAGGPGTGELFF TGCAGTGCTACAAGACTAGCGGGAGGGCCAGGAACCGGGGAGCTGTTTTTT TRBJ2-2 few TRBD2 TRBV20-1
CASSLEGTGNNEQFF TGCGCCAGCAGCTTGGAAGGGACAGGGAACAATGAGCAGTTCTTC TRBJ2-1 few TRBD1 TRBV5-1
CAWSVPRRQNTEAFF TGTGCCTGGAGTGTACCCCGCAGACAGAACACTGAAGCTTTCTTT TRBJ1-1 NA NA TRBV30
CASSLDGRPLTDTQYF TGCGCCAGCAGCTTGGATGGCAGGCCACTCACAGATACGCAGTATTTT TRBJ2-3 few NA TRBV5-1
CASSPWTGELFF TGTGCCAGCAGCCCTTGGACCGGGGAGCTGTTTTTT TRBJ2-2 NA NA TRBV7-2
CATSDGQGTGETQYF TGTGCCACCAGTGACGGACAGGGGACGGGGGAGACCCAGTACTTC TRBJ2-5 NA TRBD1 TRBV24-1
CASSRAGEHTDTQYF TGCGCCAGCAGCCGCGCTGGGGAACACACAGATACGCAGTATTTT TRBJ2-3 NA NA TRBV4-3
CASSLSRGGAEAFF TGTGCCAGCAGTCTTAGCCGTGGGGGCGCTGAAGCTTTCTTT TRBJ1-1 NA NA TRBV12-3/TRBV12-4
CAISDGRNGYTF TGTGCCATCAGCGATGGCAGGAATGGCTACACCTTC TRBJ1-2 NA NA TRBV10-3
CASSLVQGTASTYEQYF TGTGCCAGCAGCTTAGTACAGGGGACAGCGTCCACCTACGAGCAGTACTTC TRBJ2-7 NA TRBD1 TRBV7-9
CASSPGTEVNYGYTF TGCGCCAGCAGCCCGGGGACGGAAGTTAACTATGGCTACACCTTC TRBJ1-2 NA NA TRBV4-3
CASSYSGENTGELFF TGTGCCAGCAGCTATAGCGGGGAGAACACCGGGGAGCTGTTTTTT TRBJ2-2 NA TRBD2 TRBV7-3
CASSLQAGGNYEQYF TGTGCCAGCAGCTTACAAGCGGGAGGAAACTACGAGCAGTACTTC TRBJ2-7 NA TRBD2 TRBV7-3
CAIGPRDEQYF TGTGCCATCGGGCCCCGGGACGAGCAGTACTTC TRBJ2-7 few NA TRBV10-3
CASSLGGGDNYEQYF TGCGCCAGCAGCCTTGGGGGGGGGGACAACTACGAGCAGTACTTC TRBJ2-7 few NA TRBV5-1
CSARVGGGANVLTF TGCAGTGCTAGAGTCGGGGGGGGGGCCAACGTCCTGACTTTC TRBJ2-6 NA TRBD2 TRBV20-1
CSARGGVGSYNEQFF TGCAGCGCCAGAGGGGGCGTTGGCTCCTACAATGAGCAGTTCTTC TRBJ2-1 many TRBD1 TRBV29-1
CASSQDSKDGTDTQYF TGCGCCAGCAGCCAAGATAGTAAAGACGGAACAGATACGCAGTATTTT TRBJ2-3 NA NA TRBV4-3
CSVQSSLIRGLNEQFF TGCAGCGTTCAATCCTCCCTGATTAGGGGGCTCAATGAGCAGTTCTTC TRBJ2-1 many TRBD1 TRBV29-1
CASSKPGRGGEQFF TGTGCCAGCAGCAAACCTGGGCGGGGTGGGGAGCAGTTCTTC TRBJ2-1 NA NA TRBV21-1
CASSLMVGSSYEQYF TGTGCCAGCAGCTTAATGGTGGGAAGCTCCTACGAGCAGTACTTC TRBJ2-7 few NA TRBV7-3
CASSQWDIRSYNSPLHF TGTGCCAGCAGCCAATGGGACATCCGCTCCTATAATTCACCCCTCCACTTT TRBJ1-6 NA NA TRBV4-2
CSARHSMNTEAFF TGCAGTGCAAGACACTCCATGAACACTGAAGCTTTCTTT TRBJ1-1 few NA TRBV20-1
CATSDPTGTNGELFF TGTGCCACCAGTGACCCGACAGGGACGAACGGGGAGCTGTTTTTT TRBJ2-2 NA TRBD1 TRBV24-1
CASSRFGANEQYF TGTGCCAGCAGTCGTTTTGGGGCCAACGAGCAGTACTTC TRBJ2-7 NA NA TRBV6-1
CASSPQNEQYF TGTGCCAGCAGTCCCCAAAACGAGCAGTACTTC TRBJ2-7 many NA TRBV12-3/TRBV12-4
CASTMRGATTGELFF TGTGCCAGCACCATGCGGGGGGCTACCACCGGGGAGCTGTTTTTT TRBJ2-2 few TRBD2 TRBV12-3/TRBV12-4
CATSETGAGSETQYF TGTGCCACCAGTGAGACCGGGGCGGGTTCAGAGACCCAGTACTTC TRBJ2-5 few NA TRBV24-1
CASTDRVVSYEQYF TGTGCCAGCACGGACAGGGTGGTCTCCTACGAGCAGTACTTC TRBJ2-7 NA TRBD1 TRBV7-9
CASSPTRTWFRQETQYF TGTGCCAGCAGTCCGACAAGAACGTGGTTCCGACAAGAGACCCAGTACTTC TRBJ2-5 NA NA TRBV12-3/TRBV12-4
CASSEGGSGNTIYF TGCGCCAGCAGCGAAGGTGGCTCTGGAAACACCATATATTTT TRBJ1-3 NA NA TRBV5-1